A selection of T cell receptor beta chains follows, all from one sample in a study of T cell responses to AZD1222 COVID-19 vaccine. Produced via immunoSEQ multiplex PCR; TCRdb's table is partial and in-frame only. The table lists roughly 83,000 clones, roughly 83% of them singletons. The material was peripheral blood, obtained on day 0 of AZD1222 vaccination. These receptors all come from an adult in good health. The CDR3 runs from the conserved cysteine through the conserved F or W. A D gene is named only where the DNA matches it firmly. Where a row states a size, it is once, few, many or the class of an expanded clone; other rows omit it.

>-|TRBV4-2|-|TRBJ1-2
CASSQASFGYTF
TGTGCCAGCAGCCAAGCAAGTTTTGGCTACACCTTC
>TRBD2|TRBV3-1/TRBV3-2|-|TRBJ2-1
CASSRPSGGHNEQFF
TGTGCCAGCAGCCGACCTAGCGGGGGACACAATGAGCAGTTCTTC
>-|TRBV21-1|-|TRBJ1-5
CASIRLGGGQPQHF
TGTGCCAGCATTCGGTTGGGGGGAGGTCAGCCCCAGCATTTT
>-|TRBV5-1|-|TRBJ2-5
CASSLGTSAETQYF
TGCGCCAGCAGCTTGGGAACTAGTGCGGAGACCCAGTACTTC
>-|TRBV23-1|-|TRBJ2-7
CARDGTDSYEQYF
TGCGCCAGAGACGGGACCGACTCCTACGAGCAGTACTTC
>-|TRBV5-1|-|TRBJ1-1
CASSLGQANTEAFF
TGCGCCAGCAGCTTGGGACAGGCTAACACTGAAGCTTTCTTT
>-|TRBV5-4|-|TRBJ2-5
CASTPDSGYQETQYF
TGTGCCAGCACCCCTGACTCGGGTTACCAAGAGACCCAGTACTTC
>-|TRBV5-1|few|TRBJ2-7
CASSLADYEQYF
TGCGCCAGCAGCTTGGCCGACTACGAGCAGTACTTC
>-|TRBV7-2|-|TRBJ1-3
CASSLGGVINTIYF
TGTGCCAGCAGCTTAGGAGGGGTTATAAACACCATATATTTT
>-|TRBV5-1|-|TRBJ2-5
CASSLGTSSQETQYF
TGCGCCAGCAGCTTGGGGACCAGCAGCCAAGAGACCCAGTACTTC
>-|TRBV28|-|TRBJ1-2
CASSLLRGGGVSGYTF
TGTGCCAGCAGTTTACTTCGTGGTGGGGGAGTGAGTGGCTACACCTTC
>TRBD1|TRBV10-1|few|TRBJ1-3
CANNRDRVRVAGNTIYF
TGCGCCAACAACCGGGACAGGGTTAGAGTAGCTGGAAACACCATATATTTT
>-|TRBV29-1|-|TRBJ2-5
CSARVETQYF
TGCAGCGCCCGGGTCGAGACCCAGTACTTC
>-|TRBV19|-|TRBJ2-2
CASSIEVARNTGELFF
TGTGCCAGTAGTATAGAGGTGGCCCGAAACACCGGGGAGCTGTTTTTT
>-|TRBV11-2|-|TRBJ1-4
CASSLGATNEKLFF
TGTGCCAGCAGCTTGGGTGCAACTAATGAAAAACTGTTTTTT
>-|TRBV7-3|-|TRBJ1-5
CASSLSGDQPQHF
TGTGCCAGCAGCTTATCAGGAGATCAGCCCCAGCATTTT
>-|TRBV30|-|TRBJ2-2
CAWTPGFWTGELFF
TGTGCCTGGACCCCGGGTTTTTGGACCGGGGAGCTGTTTTTT
>TRBD2|TRBV4-2|-|TRBJ2-3
CASSQGTSGPTDTQYF
TGTGCCAGCAGCCAAGGGACTAGCGGCCCCACAGATACGCAGTATTTT
>TRBD1|TRBV4-3|-|TRBJ1-2
CASSQDRGRGVANYGYTF
TGCGCCAGCAGCCAAGACCGAGGCAGGGGGGTAGCTAACTATGGCTACACCTTC
>TRBD1|TRBV6-5|few|TRBJ1-1
CASSSWTGNTEAFF
TGTGCCAGCAGCTCGTGGACAGGGAACACTGAAGCTTTCTTT
>-|TRBV2|-|TRBJ1-4
CASGGGFIATNEKLFF
TGTGCCAGCGGGGGGGGGTTTATTGCGACTAATGAAAAACTGTTTTTT
>-|TRBV5-1|-|TRBJ1-2
CASSLGSVFNYGYTF
TGCGCCAGCAGCTTGGGTTCAGTGTTCAACTATGGCTACACCTTC
>-|TRBV21-1|once|TRBJ2-3
CASSKGACQRSTDTQYF
TGTGCCAGCAGCAAGGGGGCCTGCCAGCGTAGCACAGATACGCAGTATTTT
>TRBD2|TRBV6-2/TRBV6-3|-|TRBJ2-7
CASSRLSGRRGSEQYF
TGTGCCAGCAGTCGCCTTAGCGGGAGAAGGGGCTCCGAGCAGTACTTC
>TRBD1|TRBV25-1|-|TRBJ1-6
CASSEGVRGRSLNSPLHF
TGTGCCAGCAGTGAGGGGGTGAGGGGGCGCTCGCTTAATTCACCCCTCCACTTT
>TRBD2|TRBV5-5|-|TRBJ2-5
CASSDSSGGETQYF
TGTGCCAGCAGCGATTCTAGCGGAGGAGAGACCCAGTACTTC
>-|TRBV15|-|TRBJ2-2
CAAAAANTGELFF
TGTGCCGCTGCGGCTGCGAACACCGGGGAGCTGTTTTTT
>TRBD1|TRBV5-6|-|TRBJ1-4
CASSFQGAATNEKLFF
TGTGCCAGCAGCTTTCAGGGGGCTGCAACTAATGAAAAACTGTTTTTT
>TRBD1|TRBV27|-|TRBJ2-1
CASRLQGAGEQFF
TGTGCCAGCAGACTACAGGGGGCAGGCGAGCAGTTCTTC
>-|TRBV27|-|TRBJ2-5
CASSLRLRETQYF
TGTGCCAGCAGTTTACGACTAAGAGAGACCCAGTACTTC
>-|TRBV5-1|few|TRBJ1-1
CASSLRTYDTEAFF
TGCGCCAGCAGCTTGAGGACATACGACACTGAAGCTTTCTTT
>-|TRBV9|-|TRBJ1-1
CASSVGRRNTEAFF
TGTGCCAGCAGCGTAGGAAGGAGGAACACTGAAGCTTTCTTT
>-|TRBV7-9|once|TRBJ2-5
CASSQDYLQETQYF
TGTGCCAGCAGCCAGGACTACCTCCAAGAGACCCAGTACTTC
>-|TRBV12-3/TRBV12-4|once|TRBJ1-1
CASSFRMGEAFF
TGTGCCAGCAGTTTCCGCATGGGGGAAGCTTTCTTT
>-|TRBV6-2/TRBV6-3|-|TRBJ2-2
CASSYSRGAGWNTGELFF
TGTGCCAGCAGTTACTCGAGGGGGGCAGGATGGAACACCGGGGAGCTGTTTTTT
>-|TRBV7-2|few|TRBJ2-2
CASSPRRATGELFF
TGTGCCAGCAGCCCCCGCAGAGCCACCGGGGAGCTGTTTTTT
>-|TRBV2|-|TRBJ1-3
CASSRVVSPNTIYF
TGTGCCAGCTCCAGGGTAGTGTCCCCGAACACCATATATTTT
>TRBD1|TRBV7-3|-|TRBJ1-1
CASRSQGANTEAFF
TGTGCCAGCAGGTCCCAGGGGGCGAATACTGAAGCTTTCTTT
>-|TRBV19|-|TRBJ1-2
CASSKVGRSYGYTF
TGTGCCAGTAGTAAGGTCGGGCGATCCTATGGCTACACCTTC
>TRBD2|TRBV11-2|-|TRBJ2-1
CASSLAGGYNEQFF
TGTGCCAGCAGCTTAGCGGGGGGTTACAATGAGCAGTTCTTC
>-|TRBV9|-|TRBJ2-5
CASSEGLGETQYF
TGTGCCAGCTCCGAGGGGTTGGGAGAGACCCAGTACTTC
>TRBD1|TRBV10-3|-|TRBJ1-2
CAISESGTGNYGYTF
TGTGCCATCAGTGAGTCAGGGACAGGGAACTATGGCTACACCTTC
>-|TRBV21-1|-|TRBJ2-1
CASKRTSGHNNEQFF
TGTGCCAGCAAACGAACTAGCGGGCATAACAATGAGCAGTTCTTC
>TRBD2|TRBV9|once|TRBJ2-3
CASSGGTSGLDTQYF
TGTGCCAGCAGCGGAGGGACTAGCGGGTTGGATACGCAGTATTTT
>TRBD1|TRBV6-5|-|TRBJ1-5
CASKTGSYLNQPQHF
TGTGCCAGCAAGACAGGGTCCTACCTGAATCAGCCCCAGCATTTT
>-|TRBV10-3|once|TRBJ2-3
CAISESGTGSDTQYF
TGTGCCATCAGTGAGTCAGGAACAGGGTCAGATACGCAGTATTTT
>TRBD1|TRBV3-1/TRBV3-2|-|TRBJ1-2
CASSYDPGQGSYGYTF
TGTGCCAGCAGTTATGACCCGGGACAGGGCAGCTATGGCTACACCTTC
>TRBD1|TRBV5-1|once|TRBJ2-3
CASSAGQGADTQYF
TGCGCCAGCAGCGCCGGACAGGGGGCTGATACGCAGTATTTT
>-|TRBV4-3|-|TRBJ2-7
CASSQDPKGSYYEQYF
TGCGCCAGCAGCCAAGACCCCAAGGGGTCGTACTACGAGCAGTACTTC
>-|TRBV4-1|-|TRBJ2-7
CASSLGPFYEQYF
TGCGCCAGCAGCCTGGGCCCCTTTTACGAGCAGTACTTC
>TRBD1|TRBV29-1|-|TRBJ2-7
CSVEDMDRGHEQYF
TGCAGCGTTGAAGATATGGACAGGGGCCACGAGCAGTACTTC